This TCR beta chain came from a study of T cells in Graves' hyperthyroidism and ophthalmopathy (dated by TCRdb to about 2019). A note on the overall study: Peripheral blood was collected at initial diagnosis, before any treatment. After blood sampling, hyperthyroidism patients were treated with methimazole at a starting dose of 30 mg daily, and ophthalmopathy patients were treated with high-dose intravenous methylprednisolone. To identify distinguishing TCR V-J signatures, a discovery cohort of 90 to 100 patients was used, comprising roughly 45 with Graves' ophthalmopathy and around 57 with stable Graves' hyperthyroidism. Prospective prediction of ophthalmopathy was tested in an independent validation cohort consisting of 18 to 20 hyperthyroidism patients and some 16 patients who later progressed to ophthalmopathy. In addition, the study compared T-cell repertoires in thyroid tissue and in blood from about six Graves' hyperthyroidism patients. The paper describes TCR Vbeta CDR3 sequencing of 120 to 150 peripheral blood samples, made up of roughly 40 ophthalmopathy patients, over 70 hyperthyroidism patients and 17 progressor patients. The approximately 97 discovery patients were randomly divided into training and test sets at a 7:3 ratio. Broad study findings and their caveats: In cross-validation, a model built on a 13 V-J signature told ophthalmopathy apart from stable hyperthyroidism with roughly 87% sensitivity and approximately 81% specificity, and in testing the same model reached 80%/75%. Sample size was not statistically predetermined, and blinding of investigators to group allocation was not performed. Most expanded thyroid clonotypes (frequency above 0.001) were also found in blood, which suggests that blood repertoires may mirror thyroid immune responses. In validation, the model predicted progression to ophthalmopathy a median of 6.5 months before onset, with around 70% sensitivity and about 72% specificity.

To note about this clonotype: What this receptor recognizes is not known. No base quality information exists; no much larger clone differs at one position.

Stable Graves' hyperthyroidism was defined as the absence of progression to ophthalmopathy over 18 months of follow-up. The hyperthyroidism patients were between 18 and 65 years old and newly diagnosed, with a disease duration of less than 2 months. Exclusion was applied to patients with uncontrolled infections, other autoimmune diseases, pregnancy or lactation. Diagnoses were established on the basis of clinical symptoms, serum thyroxine and TRAb, thyroid ultrasound, and orbital computed tomography. Ficoll-Paque density gradient centrifugation was used to isolate PBMCs from about 10 ml of fresh peripheral blood. Trizol reagent was used to extract total RNA, and RNA quality was then checked on an Agilent 2100 Bioanalyzer. The TCR beta CDR3 regions were amplified from the RNA transcripts. For the first round of RT-PCR on the TCR CDR3, the HTBI primer set was used together with the Qiagen OneStep RT-PCR kit. A second multiplex PCR round built the libraries, followed by size selection and purification. Libraries were sequenced paired-end with 100 bp reads on an Illumina HiSeq2000. In the authors' own workflow: SOAPnuke was used to process the raw data, removing reads that contained adapters or uncalled bases, had a mean Phred below 15, or lacked an exact match to the constant primer or identifier. COPE v1.2.5 was used to merge high-quality paired reads, and clonotypes were defined as unique nucleotide sequences. Clonotypes were aligned to IMGT TRBV, TRBD and TRBJ reference segments using MiTCR v1.1. The analysis included only V-J combinations with a frequency above 0.0001, which together covered 99% to 99.2% of the repertoires. A TCS score was defined as the ratio of F50 (clonal expansion) to E x V (chaos), with BLOSUM62-based TCRdist applied between CDR3 peptides within each V-J. Welch's t-statistics and random forest reduced around 510 V-J features to roughly 13, which were used in a naive Bayes classifier (R e1071). The similarity between thyroid and blood repertoires was quantified using the Morisita-Horn index. TCRdb reanalyzed the raw reads on its own, using fastp at Q25 for trimming and MiXCR for clone calling, and kept in-frame beta chains. Under each unique CDR3 protein, matching rows form one entry showing the most common genes and DNA. The V and J calls shown here were made by TCRdb, not taken from the authors' results. This sample comprises 700,000 to 950,000 distinct CDR3 sequences, 30% to 40% of them detected only once. Around 32% of the sample is in the top ten clones.

Sequencing used blood. The TCR was taken from a woman in her 40s with Graves' hyperthyroidism.

The DNA reads TGCAGCGTTGCGAGGGACTCGAACACCATATATTTT. Its protein product is CSVARDSNTIYF. This receptor chain uses TRBV29-1 and TRBJ1-3; the D gene is perhaps TRBD1, from 5 matching bases. Per the germline V gene, SQVTM is the CDR1 and ANQGSEA is the CDR2. The CDR3 covers 12 residues, taking in both the cysteine and the phenylalanine. Only the CDR3 part of the read is kept: 36 bases, read in frame from the first base. Between the V and J ends, shortened by 4 bases and 7 bases respectively, the junction contains 11 bases.